The next 15 T cell receptor beta chains were all read from a single sample in a study of blood T cell repertoires in COVID-19. Generated by immunoSEQ multiplex PCR, the TCRdb table keeps only in-frame clones and is missing some. Among around 260,000 clones listed, roughly nine tenths were seen once. Sequences were obtained from peripheral blood. These receptors were obtained from a man aged 18 to 29 with active or convalescent COVID-19.

The V call is TRBV6-5, the J call TRBJ2-2; D is ambiguous. The CDR3 runs 16 residues. The V gene lost 0 bases and the J gene lost 4 bases, with 12 bases spanning the gap. CDR1 is MNHEY, CDR2 SVGAGI, per germline. The CDR3 coding sequence is TGTGCCAGCAGTTACTCTCTTGGGCCATTCACCGGGGAGCTGTTTTTT. Translated: CASSYSLGPFTGELFF.

The chain employs TRBV5-6 and TRBJ1-6; tentatively, D is TRBD1 (6 bases). Trimming left V 3 bases short and J 7 bases short, with 11 bases between. Germline loops: CDR1 SGHDT, CDR2 YYEEEE. CDR3 length equals 14 residues. CDR3 in amino acids: CASSYYRENSPLHF. The CDR3 DNA reads as TGTGCCAGCAGCTATTACAGGGAGAATTCACCCCTCCACTTT.

This chain connects TRBV9 to TRBJ1-2; D is unresolved. The CDR3 extends over 15 amino acids. Trimming took 0 bases from V and 8 from J, leaving 17 bases between them. Germline CDR1 SGDLS, CDR2 YYNGEE. As DNA, the CDR3 is TGTGCCAGCAGCGTAGTGGGAGGATCATTGGGGGGCTACACCTTC. Translating gives CASSVVGGSLGGYTF.

V and J are TRBV11-3 and TRBJ1-1; 7 bases map to TRBD1. The CDR3 loop spans 13 amino acids. CDR1 and CDR2 (germline): SGHNT, YENEEA. J gave up 7 bases and V 0 bases, and 2 bases lay outside the gene matches. The CDR3 protein is CASSLDGQVEAFF. The CDR3 bases are TGTGCCAGCAGCTTAGACGGACAGGTTGAAGCTTTCTTT.

The chain combines TRBV6-5 with TRBJ2-3; no reliable D call. This CDR3 is built from 14 residues. V was trimmed by 2 bases and J by 3 bases, leaving 9 bases between them. Germline loops: CDR1 MNHEY, CDR2 SVGAGI. The CDR3 nucleotides are TGTGCCAGCAGTTACACGGGTTATACAGATACGCAGTATTTT. This encodes CASSYTGYTDTQYF.

This chain connects TRBV6-4 to TRBJ2-1; TRBD2 aligns across 7 bases. The V segment lost 2 bases and the J segment 6 bases; nucleotides outside the gene matches: 4. The CDR3 runs 14 residues. Germline V gene data show CDR1 as MRHNA and CDR2 as SNTAGT. The CDR3 loop is CASSDGGGGNEQFF. The CDR3 DNA reads TGTGCCAGCAGTGACGGTGGCGGGGGCAATGAGCAGTTCTTC.

This clone was found once. The rearrangement joins TRBV10-3 to TRBJ2-1; 9 bases are a match to TRBD2. V shed 10 bases, J shed 3 bases, and the junction held 7 bases outside the gene matches. The CDR3 covers 14 residues. The germline CDR1 and CDR2 sequences are ENHRY and SYGVKD. CDR3 bases: TGTGCCACTCTAGCGGGGTTAATCTACAATGAGCAGTTCTTC. It yields the protein CATLAGLIYNEQFF.

CDR3: CASSPRTSGDDRNTQYF. The CDR3 DNA reads TGTGCCAGCAGCCCGCGGACTAGCGGGGATGACCGCAATACGCAGTATTTT. V and J are TRBV3-1 (or the pseudogene TRBV3-2) and TRBJ2-3; 12 bases are a match to TRBD2. V gave up 4 bases and J gave up 7 bases; unmatched junction bases: 12. CDR1 LGHDT and CDR2 YNNKEL come from the germline V gene (reference sequence). The CDR3 runs to 17 residues.

This rearrangement joins TRBV7-2 to TRBJ2-3; possibly TRBD1 for D (5 bases). This CDR3 has 15 amino acids. Trimming took off 1 base at V and 0 bases at J, with 8 bases between the two ends. Germline V gene lookup returns CDR1 SGHTA and CDR2 FQGNSA. The CDR3 loop is CASSLEGISTDTQYF. The CDR3 region has the DNA TGTGCCAGCAGCTTAGAGGGGATTAGCACAGATACGCAGTATTTT.

The V and J genes are TRBV12-5 and TRBJ2-3, with 10 bases that match TRBD2. Germline-derived CDR1 and CDR2 are LGHNT and FRNRAP. V was pared by 5 bases and J by 5 bases, with 7 bases of the junction left unmatched. The CDR3 loop spans 15 amino acids. CDR3 DNA: TGTGCTAGTGGTCTAGCGGGAGTCCCGGGAGATACGCAGTATTTT. This codes for CASGLAGVPGDTQYF.

V usage is TRBV20-1 and J usage is TRBJ1-4; 8 bases align to TRBD1. Germline assignment: CDR1 DFQATT and CDR2 SNEGSKA (reference sequence). The CDR3 has 13 amino acids. V gave up 3 bases and J gave up 7 bases; unmatched junction bases: 4. In DNA, the CDR3 is TGCAGTGCTAGTGGGGACAGGAGTGAAAAACTGTTTTTT. Translated: CSASGDRSEKLFF.

The chain couples TRBV7-9 to TRBJ2-1; 7 bases agree with TRBD1. The CDR3 covers 14 residues. V lost 5 bases, J lost 7 bases, and 8 bases stayed unmatched. Germline V lookup: CDR1 SEHNR, CDR2 FQNEAQ (reference sequence). The CDR3 DNA reads as TGTGCCAGCAGCCTGGACAGGTCGGTTAATGAGCAGTTCTTC. It yields the protein CASSLDRSVNEQFF.

The chain couples TRBV12-3 or TRBV12-4 to TRBJ2-2; possibly TRBD2 for D (6 bases). Trimming took off 5 bases at V and 9 bases at J, with 13 bases between the two ends. CDR3 length: 13 residues. The CDR3 loop reads CASSPGESRELFF. The DNA of the CDR3 is TGTGCCAGCAGTCCGGGGGAGAGCCGGGAGCTGTTTTTT.

This chain connects TRBV11-1 to TRBJ1-2, with TRBD1 matching 9 bases. The CDR3 is 13 residues long. From germline, CDR1 is SGHAT and CDR2 FQDESV (reference sequence). Germline trimming cut 5 bases from V and 7 bases from J; bases unmatched to any gene: 5. Written as DNA, the CDR3 is TGTGCCAGCAGCCCGGGACAGGGAAGTGGCTACACCTTC. Protein product: CASSPGQGSGYTF.

This rearrangement joins TRBV12-3 or TRBV12-4 to TRBJ2-4, with D unclear. V was clipped by 1 base and J by 8 bases, with 6 bases between them. This CDR3 region has 12 residues. DNA for the CDR3: TGTGCCAGCAGTTTAGAGCGTGACATTCAGTACTTC. It translates to CASSLERDIQYF.